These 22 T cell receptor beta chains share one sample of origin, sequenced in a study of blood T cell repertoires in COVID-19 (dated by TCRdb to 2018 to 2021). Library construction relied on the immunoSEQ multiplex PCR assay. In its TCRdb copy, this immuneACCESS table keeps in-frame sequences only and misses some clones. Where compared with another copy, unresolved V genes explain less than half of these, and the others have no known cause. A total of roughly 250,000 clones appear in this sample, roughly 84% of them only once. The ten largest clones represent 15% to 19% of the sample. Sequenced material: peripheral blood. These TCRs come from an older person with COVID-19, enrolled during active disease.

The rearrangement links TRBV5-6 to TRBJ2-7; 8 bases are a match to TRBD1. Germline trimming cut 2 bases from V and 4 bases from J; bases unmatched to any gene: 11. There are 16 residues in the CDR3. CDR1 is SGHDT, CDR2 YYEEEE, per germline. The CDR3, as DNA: TGTGCCAGCAGCTTACTCCAGGGGGCGTCTCGATACGAGCAGTACTTC. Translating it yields CASSLLQGASRYEQYF.

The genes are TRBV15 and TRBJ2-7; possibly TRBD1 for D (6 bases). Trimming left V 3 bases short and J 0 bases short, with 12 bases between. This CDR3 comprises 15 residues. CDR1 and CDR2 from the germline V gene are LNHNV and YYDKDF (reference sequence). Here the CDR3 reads CATSSPQGISYEQYF. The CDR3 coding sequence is TGTGCCACCAGCAGTCCTCAGGGGATCTCCTACGAGCAGTACTTC.

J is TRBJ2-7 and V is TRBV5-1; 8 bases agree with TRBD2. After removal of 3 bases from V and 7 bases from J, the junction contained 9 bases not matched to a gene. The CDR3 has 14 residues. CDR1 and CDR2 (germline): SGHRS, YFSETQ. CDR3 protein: CASSYIGLAGEQYF. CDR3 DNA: TGCGCCAGCAGCTACATAGGACTAGCCGGGGAGCAGTACTTC.

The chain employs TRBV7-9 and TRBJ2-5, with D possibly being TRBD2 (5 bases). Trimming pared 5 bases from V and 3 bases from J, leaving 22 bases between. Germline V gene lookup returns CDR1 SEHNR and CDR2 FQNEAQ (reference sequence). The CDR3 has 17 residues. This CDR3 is CASSPPYLRRGEETQYF. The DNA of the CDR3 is TGTGCCAGCAGCCCCCCTTACCTGAGACGGGGAGAAGAGACCCAGTACTTC.

In DNA, the CDR3 is TGTGCCAGCAGCTTTAGCGGGATTTCCTACAATGAGCAGTTCTTC. Its protein product is CASSFSGISYNEQFF. V is TRBV5-6 and J is TRBJ2-1; 8 bases align to TRBD2. Per germline, CDR1 SGHDT and CDR2 YYEEEE. CDR3 length equals 15 residues. Trimming cost V 2 bases and J 1 base; bases outside gene matches: 2.

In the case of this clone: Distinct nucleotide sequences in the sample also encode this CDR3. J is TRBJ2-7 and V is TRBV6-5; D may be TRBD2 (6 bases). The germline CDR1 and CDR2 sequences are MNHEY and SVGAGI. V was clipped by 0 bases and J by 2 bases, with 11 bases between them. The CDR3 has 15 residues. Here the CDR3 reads CASSYSGDSTYEQYF. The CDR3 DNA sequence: TGTGCCAGCAGTTACTCCGGGGACTCCACCTACGAGCAGTACTTC.

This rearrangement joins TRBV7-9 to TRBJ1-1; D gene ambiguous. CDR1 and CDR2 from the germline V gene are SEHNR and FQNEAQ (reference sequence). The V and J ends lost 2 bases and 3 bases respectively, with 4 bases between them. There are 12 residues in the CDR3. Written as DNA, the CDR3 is TGTGCCAGCAGCTTACAGGACACTGAAGCTTTCTTT. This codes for CASSLQDTEAFF.

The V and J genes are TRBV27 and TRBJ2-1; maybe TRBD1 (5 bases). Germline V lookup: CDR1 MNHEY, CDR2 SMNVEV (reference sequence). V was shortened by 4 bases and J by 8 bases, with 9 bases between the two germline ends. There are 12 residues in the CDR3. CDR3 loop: CASSSGIDEQFF. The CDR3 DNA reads TGTGCCAGCAGTTCAGGGATCGATGAGCAGTTCTTC.

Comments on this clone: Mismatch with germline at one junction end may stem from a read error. The CDR3 sequence: CASRVGGCGNTIYF. The CDR3 DNA reads as TGTGCCAGCAGGGTAGGAGGTTGTGGAAACACCATATATTTT. The gene calls are TRBV9 and TRBJ1-3, with D hard to call. The CDR3 totals 14 residues. Germline V lookup: CDR1 SGDLS, CDR2 YYNGEE. Combining the CDR3 with reference TRBV9 and TRBJ1-3 gives the whole variable domain DSGVTQTPKHLITATGQRVTLRCSPRSGDLSVYWYQQSLDQGLQFLIQYYNGEERAKGNILERFSAQQFPDLHSELNLSSLELGDSALYFCASRVGGCGNTIYFGEGSWLTVV.

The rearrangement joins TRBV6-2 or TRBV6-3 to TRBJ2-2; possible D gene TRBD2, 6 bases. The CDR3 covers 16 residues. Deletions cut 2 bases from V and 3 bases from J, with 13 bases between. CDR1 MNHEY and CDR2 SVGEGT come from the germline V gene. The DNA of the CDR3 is TGTGCCAGCAGTTACAAGGAGGGGCTGGACACCGGGGAGCTGTTTTTT. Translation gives CASSYKEGLDTGELFF.

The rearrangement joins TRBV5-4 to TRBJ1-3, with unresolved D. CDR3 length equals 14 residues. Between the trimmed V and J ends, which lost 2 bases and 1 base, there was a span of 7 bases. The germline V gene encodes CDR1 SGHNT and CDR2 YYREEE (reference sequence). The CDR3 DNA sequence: TGTGCCAGCAGCTTCGGGGTATCTGGAAACACCATATATTTT. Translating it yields CASSFGVSGNTIYF.

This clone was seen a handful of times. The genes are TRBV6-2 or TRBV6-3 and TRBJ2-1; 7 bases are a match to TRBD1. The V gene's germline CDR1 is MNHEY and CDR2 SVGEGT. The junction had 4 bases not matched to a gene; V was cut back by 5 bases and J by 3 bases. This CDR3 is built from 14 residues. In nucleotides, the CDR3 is TGTGCCAGCAGTAAGACAGGGTTCTACAATGAGCAGTTCTTC. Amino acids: CASSKTGFYNEQFF.

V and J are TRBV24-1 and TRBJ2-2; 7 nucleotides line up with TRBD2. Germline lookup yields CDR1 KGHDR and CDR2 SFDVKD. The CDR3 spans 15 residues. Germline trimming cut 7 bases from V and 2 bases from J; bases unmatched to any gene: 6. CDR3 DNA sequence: TGTGCCACCAGCCACCGGGACTACAACACCGGGGAGCTGTTTTTT. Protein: CATSHRDYNTGELFF.

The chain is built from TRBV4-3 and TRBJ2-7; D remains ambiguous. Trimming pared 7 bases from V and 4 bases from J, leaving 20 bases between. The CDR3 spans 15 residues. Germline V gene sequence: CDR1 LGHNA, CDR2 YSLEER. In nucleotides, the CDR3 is TGCGCCAGCACCGTCGCGCTTAGCTCAGCATACGAGCAGTACTTC. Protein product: CASTVALSSAYEQYF.

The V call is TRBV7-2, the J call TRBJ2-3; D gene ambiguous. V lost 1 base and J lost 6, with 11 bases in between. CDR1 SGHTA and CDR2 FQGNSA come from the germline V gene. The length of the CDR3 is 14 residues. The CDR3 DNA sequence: TGTGCCAGCAGCTTAGACATCACTACGGATACGCAGTATTTT. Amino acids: CASSLDITTDTQYF.

CDR3: CASSDLAVLSSTDTQYF. The CDR3 DNA follows: TGTGCCAGCAGTGATCTAGCGGTTTTATCTAGCACAGATACGCAGTATTTT. The chain joins TRBV6-1 to TRBJ2-3; 7 bases fit TRBD2. V lost 3 bases, J lost 0 bases, and 9 bases stayed unmatched. Germline V gene sequence: CDR1 MNHNS, CDR2 SASEGT. CDR3 size: 17 residues.

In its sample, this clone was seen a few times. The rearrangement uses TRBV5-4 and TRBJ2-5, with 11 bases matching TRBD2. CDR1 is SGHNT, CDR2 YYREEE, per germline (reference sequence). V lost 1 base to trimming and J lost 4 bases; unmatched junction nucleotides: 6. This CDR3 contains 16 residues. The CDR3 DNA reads TGTGCCAGCAGCTTGAGGGATAGCGGGGGGGCAGAGACCCAGTACTTC. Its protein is CASSLRDSGGAETQYF.

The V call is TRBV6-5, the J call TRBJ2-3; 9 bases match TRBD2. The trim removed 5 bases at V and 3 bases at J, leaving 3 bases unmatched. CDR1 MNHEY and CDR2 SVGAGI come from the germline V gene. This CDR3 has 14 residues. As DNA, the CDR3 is TGTGCCAGCAGTAAGCTAGCGGGGACAGATACGCAGTATTTT. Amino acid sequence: CASSKLAGTDTQYF.

The CDR3 sequence is CASQQRLGAIQYF. DNA of the CDR3: TGTGCCAGCCAGCAGAGGTTGGGGGCCATTCAGTACTTC. This rearrangement joins TRBV7-2 to TRBJ2-4; a weak D match, TRBD1 (6 bases). V was pared by 8 bases and J by 9 bases, with 17 bases between. The CDR3 spans 13 residues. The germline CDR1 and CDR2 sequences are SGHTA and FQGNSA. Full variable domain (outside the CDR3, taken from reference TRBV7-2 and TRBJ2-4): GAGVSQSPSNKVTEKGKDVELRCDPISGHTALYWYRQSLGQGLEFLIYFQGNSAPDKSGLPSDRFSAERTGGSVSTLTIQRTQQEDSAVYLCASQQRLGAIQYFGAGTRLSVL.

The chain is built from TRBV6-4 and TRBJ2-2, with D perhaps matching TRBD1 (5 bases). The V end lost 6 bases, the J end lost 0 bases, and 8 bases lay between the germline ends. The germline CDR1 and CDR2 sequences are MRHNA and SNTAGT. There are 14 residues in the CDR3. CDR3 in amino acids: CASSSGSNTGELFF. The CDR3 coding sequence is TGTGCCAGCAGCTCAGGGTCGAACACCGGGGAGCTGTTTTTT.

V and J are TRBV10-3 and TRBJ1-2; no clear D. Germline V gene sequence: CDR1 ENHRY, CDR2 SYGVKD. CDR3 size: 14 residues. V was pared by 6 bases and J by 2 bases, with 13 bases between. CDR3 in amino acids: CAISGEGVNYGYTF. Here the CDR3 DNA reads TGTGCCATCAGCGGGGAGGGAGTAAACTATGGCTACACCTTC.

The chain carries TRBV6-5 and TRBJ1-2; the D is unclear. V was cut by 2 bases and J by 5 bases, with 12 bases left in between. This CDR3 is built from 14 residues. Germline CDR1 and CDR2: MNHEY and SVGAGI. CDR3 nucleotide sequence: TGTGCCAGCAGTTACAGCGGGGTTCGGTATGGCTACACCTTC. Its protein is CASSYSGVRYGYTF.